This TCR beta chain was identified during a study of blood T cell repertoires in COVID-19. This clone is a singleton in its sample. As processed by the authors: Reference gene primer amplification gave nucleated cell count estimates. Sequenced by immunoSEQ multiplex PCR; TCRdb stores in-frame clones only, minus some. The DNA gave D and trimming, while V, J and clone size come from that table. The table lists under 250,000 clones, around 83% of them singletons, with under 1.5% in the top ten. The receptor's source is a woman between 40 and 50 years old with acute COVID-19. The sample taken for sequencing was PBMCs or T cells enriched from blood (not recorded which).

The CDR3 DNA follows: TGTGCCATCGACATTCAAGGCGGCGGGGCCACAGATACGCAGTATTTT. This sequence encodes CAIDIQGGGATDTQYF. The chain has TRBV10-3 and TRBJ2-3; TRBD2 might be the D (6 bases). The CDR3 covers 16 residues. The V gene's germline CDR1 is ENHRY and CDR2 SYGVKD. Trimming took 8 bases from V and 2 from J, leaving 20 bases between them.